The following is a T cell receptor (beta chain) sequence with its context. Its antigen is unidentified. Investigators isolated RNA and reverse transcribed it into cDNA to act as the sequencing template. Assay used: immunoSEQ multiplex PCR; TCRdb lists only in-frame clones, some missing. The profile shows 130,000 or so clones, under 65% of them singletons. Treatment here: oral pan-JAK inhibitor, 5-10 mg twice daily. V lost 5 bases and J lost 4; bases outside the gene matches: 7. The CDR3 totals 14 residues. Germline CDR1 and CDR2: SNHLY and FYNNEI. This sample was included in a study of CD8+ T cells in alopecia areata. Study at large: The study gave treated patients oral tofacitinib at 5 to 10 mg twice daily. Study-level findings and limits: Scalp clonality, together with expanded CD8+ clones among the top 100, fell significantly with tofacitinib. Across lesional scalp, and particularly alopecia totalis/universalis, clonality surpassed that of normal scalp.

The sample here was CD4+ T cells sorted from blood, taken at week 4, from a patient treated with tofacitinib. The chain has TRBV2 and TRBJ2-5; 7 bases align to TRBD1. This clonotype originated in a human donor with alopecia areata. The CDR3 DNA reads as TGTGCCAGCAGTACTACAGGGGCCGGAGAGACCCAGTACTTC. Protein: CASSTTGAGETQYF.